A single T cell receptor beta chain is shown here with its context. Its specificity is not known. This may stem from a read error, because a much larger clone lies one nucleotide away. The same CDR3 is also encoded by other DNA sequences in this sample. These data are taken from a study of shared clonotypes between healthy human individuals. Study outcomes and limitations: Only blood samples were collected, and tissue repertoires likely differ.

This was a deep-level run. Produced via immunoSEQ multiplex PCR; TCRdb's table is partial and in-frame only. This table holds a few hundred thousand clones, approximately 71% found once. Donors had no recently reported acute infections or vaccinations and were HIV-negative. The donors were all Caucasian adults (living in Nashville, Tennessee). The CDR3 extends over 12 amino acids. Germline V gene sequence: CDR1 MDHEN, CDR2 SYDVKM. The genes are TRBV28 and TRBJ1-5; D not resolved. The receptor was isolated from a woman aged 40 to 50 in good health. Some clones in this sample may be carry-over from other donors' samples. The sequencing sample was made of PBMCs. The chain's CDR3 is CASVVDNQPQHF. CDR3 DNA sequence: TGCGCCAGCGTCGTCGACAATCAGCCCCAGCATTTT.